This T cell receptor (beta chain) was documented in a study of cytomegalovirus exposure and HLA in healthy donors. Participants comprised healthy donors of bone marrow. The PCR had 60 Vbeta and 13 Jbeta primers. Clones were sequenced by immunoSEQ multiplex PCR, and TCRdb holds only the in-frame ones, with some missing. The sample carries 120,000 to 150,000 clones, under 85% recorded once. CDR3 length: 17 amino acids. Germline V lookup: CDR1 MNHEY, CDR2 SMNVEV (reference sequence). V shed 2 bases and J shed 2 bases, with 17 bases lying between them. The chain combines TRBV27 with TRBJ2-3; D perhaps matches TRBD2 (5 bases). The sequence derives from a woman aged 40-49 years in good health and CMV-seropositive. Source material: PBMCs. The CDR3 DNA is TGTGCCAGCAGTTTAGGGGTCGGGGTCGGAGTCACAGATACGCAGTATTTT. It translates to CASSLGVGVGVTDTQYF.